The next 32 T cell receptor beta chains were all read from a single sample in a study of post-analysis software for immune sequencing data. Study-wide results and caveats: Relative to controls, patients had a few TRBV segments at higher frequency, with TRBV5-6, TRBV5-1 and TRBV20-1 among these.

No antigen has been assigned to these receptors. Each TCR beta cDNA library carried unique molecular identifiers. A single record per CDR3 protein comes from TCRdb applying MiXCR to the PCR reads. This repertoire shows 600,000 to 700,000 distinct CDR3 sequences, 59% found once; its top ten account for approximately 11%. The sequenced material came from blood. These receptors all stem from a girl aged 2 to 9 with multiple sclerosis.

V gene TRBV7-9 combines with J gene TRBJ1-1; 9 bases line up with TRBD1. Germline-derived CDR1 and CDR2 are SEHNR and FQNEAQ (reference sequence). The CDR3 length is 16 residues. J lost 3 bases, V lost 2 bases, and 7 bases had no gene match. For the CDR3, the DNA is TGTGCCAGCAGCTTACCCCGACAGGGGGTCTACACTGAAGCTTTCTTT. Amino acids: CASSLPRQGVYTEAFF.

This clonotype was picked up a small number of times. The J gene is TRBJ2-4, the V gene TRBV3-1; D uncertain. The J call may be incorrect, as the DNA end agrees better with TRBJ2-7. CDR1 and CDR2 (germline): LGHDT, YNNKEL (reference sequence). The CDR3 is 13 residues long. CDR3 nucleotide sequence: TGTGCCAGCAGCCAAGGGAATGTCCACGAGCAGTACTTC. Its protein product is CASSQGNVHEQYF.

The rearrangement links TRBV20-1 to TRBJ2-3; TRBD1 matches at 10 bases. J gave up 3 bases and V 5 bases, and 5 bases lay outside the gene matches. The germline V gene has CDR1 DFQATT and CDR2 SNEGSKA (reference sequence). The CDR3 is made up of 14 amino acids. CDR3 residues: CSAGDRGRTDTQYF. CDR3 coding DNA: TGCAGTGCTGGCGACAGGGGGCGGACAGATACGCAGTATTTT.

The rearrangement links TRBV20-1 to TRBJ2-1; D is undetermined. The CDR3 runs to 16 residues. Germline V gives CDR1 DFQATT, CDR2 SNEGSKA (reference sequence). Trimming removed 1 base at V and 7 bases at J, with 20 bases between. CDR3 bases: TGCAGTGCTAGAGGCGACTGGTCGCGAGCTAGGAATGAGCAGTTCTTC. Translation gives CSARGDWSRARNEQFF.

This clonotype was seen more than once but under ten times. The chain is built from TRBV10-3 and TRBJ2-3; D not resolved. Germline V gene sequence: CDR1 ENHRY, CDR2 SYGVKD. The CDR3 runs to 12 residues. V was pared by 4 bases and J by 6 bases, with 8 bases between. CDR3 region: CAISGLLDTQYF. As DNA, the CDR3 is TGTGCCATCAGTGGTTTGCTTGATACGCAGTATTTT.

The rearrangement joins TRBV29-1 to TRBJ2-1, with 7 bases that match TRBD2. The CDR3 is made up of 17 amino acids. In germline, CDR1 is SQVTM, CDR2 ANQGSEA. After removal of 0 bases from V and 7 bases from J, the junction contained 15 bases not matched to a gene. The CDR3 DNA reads TGCAGCGTTGAAGATGGGCATTTCGGACTAGGGTTAAATGAGCAGTTCTTC. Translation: CSVEDGHFGLGLNEQFF.

CDR3 coding DNA: TGTGCCAGCAGTTACTCGGGTGCGTTAGCGAAGAATGAGCAGTTCTTC. Residues: CASSYSGALAKNEQFF. The chain uses TRBV6-5 and TRBJ2-1, with a tentative D call TRBD2 (5 bases). Germline lookup yields CDR1 MNHEY and CDR2 SVGAGI. V was shortened by 0 bases and J by 7 bases, with 16 bases between the two germline ends. The CDR3 extends over 16 amino acids.

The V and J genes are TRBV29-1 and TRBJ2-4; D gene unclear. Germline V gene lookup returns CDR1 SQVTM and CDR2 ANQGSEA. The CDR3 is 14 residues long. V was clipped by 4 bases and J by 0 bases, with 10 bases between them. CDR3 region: CSVVAGQAKNIQYF. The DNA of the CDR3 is TGCAGCGTTGTAGCCGGCCAAGCCAAAAACATTCAGTACTTC.

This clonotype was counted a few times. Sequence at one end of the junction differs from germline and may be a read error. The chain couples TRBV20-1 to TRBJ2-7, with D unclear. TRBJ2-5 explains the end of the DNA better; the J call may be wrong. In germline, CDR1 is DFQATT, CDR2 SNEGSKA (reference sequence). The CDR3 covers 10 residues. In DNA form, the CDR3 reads TGCAGTGCTAACCAAGGGACCCAGTACTTC. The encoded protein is CSANQGTQYF.

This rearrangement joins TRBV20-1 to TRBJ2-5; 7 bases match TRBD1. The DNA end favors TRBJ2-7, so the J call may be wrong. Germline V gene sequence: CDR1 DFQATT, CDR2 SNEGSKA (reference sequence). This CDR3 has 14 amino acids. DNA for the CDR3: TGCAGTGCTAGAGGAGACAGGGCAGCATACGAGCAGTACTTC. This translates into CSARGDRAAYEQYF.

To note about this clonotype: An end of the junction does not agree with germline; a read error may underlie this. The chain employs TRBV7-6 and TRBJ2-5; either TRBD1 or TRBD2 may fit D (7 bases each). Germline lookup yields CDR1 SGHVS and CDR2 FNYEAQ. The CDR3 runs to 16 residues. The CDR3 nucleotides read TGTGCCAGCAGCTTAATCAGGGGAGGGGGCCAAGAGACCCAGCACTTC. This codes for CASSLIRGGGQETQHF.

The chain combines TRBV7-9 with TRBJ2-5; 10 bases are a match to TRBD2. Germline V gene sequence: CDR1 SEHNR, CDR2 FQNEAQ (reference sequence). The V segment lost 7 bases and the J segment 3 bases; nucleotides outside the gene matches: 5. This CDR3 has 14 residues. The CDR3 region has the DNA TGTGCCAGCACCCCCAGCGGGAGGGAAGAGACCCAGTACTTC. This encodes CASTPSGREETQYF.

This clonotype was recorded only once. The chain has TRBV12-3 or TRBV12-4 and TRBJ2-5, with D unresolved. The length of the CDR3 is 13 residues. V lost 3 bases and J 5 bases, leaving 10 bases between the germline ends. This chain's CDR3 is CASSLNPPETQYF. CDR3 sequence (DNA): TGTGCCAGCAGTTTGAACCCCCCGGAGACCCAGTACTTC.

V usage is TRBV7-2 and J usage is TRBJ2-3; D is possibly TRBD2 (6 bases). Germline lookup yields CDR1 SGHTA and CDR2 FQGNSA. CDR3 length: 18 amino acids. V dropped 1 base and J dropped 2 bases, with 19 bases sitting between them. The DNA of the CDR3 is TGTGCCAGCAGCTTAGTGGGTGCGGGGAGCCTTTCCACAGATACGCAGTATTTT. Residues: CASSLVGAGSLSTDTQYF.

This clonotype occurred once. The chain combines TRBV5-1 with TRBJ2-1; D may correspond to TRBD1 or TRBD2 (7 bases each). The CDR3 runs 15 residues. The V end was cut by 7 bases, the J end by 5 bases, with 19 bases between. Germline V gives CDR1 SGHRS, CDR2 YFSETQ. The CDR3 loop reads CASARGAGVNNEQFF. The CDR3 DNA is TGCGCCAGCGCCAGGGGGGCGGGAGTGAACAATGAGCAGTTCTTC. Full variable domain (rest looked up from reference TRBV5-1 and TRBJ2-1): KAGVTQTPRYLIKTRGQQVTLSCSPISGHRSVSWYQQTPGQGLQFLFEYFSETQRNKGNFPGRFSGRQFSNSRSEMNVSTLELGDSALYLCASARGAGVNNEQFFGPGTRLTVL.

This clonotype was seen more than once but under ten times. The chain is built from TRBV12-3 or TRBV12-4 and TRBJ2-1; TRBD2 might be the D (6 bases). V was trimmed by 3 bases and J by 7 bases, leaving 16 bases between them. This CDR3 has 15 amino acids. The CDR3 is CASSLGGVADNEQFF. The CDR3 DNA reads TGTGCCAGCAGTTTGGGCGGGGTAGCGGATAATGAGCAGTTCTTC.

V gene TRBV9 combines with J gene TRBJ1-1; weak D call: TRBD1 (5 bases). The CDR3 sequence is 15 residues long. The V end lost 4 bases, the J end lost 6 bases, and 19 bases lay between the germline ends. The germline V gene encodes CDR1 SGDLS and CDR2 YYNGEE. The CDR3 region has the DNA TGTGCCAGCAGCCCCTCCGGGTCGCTGGGGGCTGAAGCTTTCTTT. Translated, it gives CASSPSGSLGAEAFF. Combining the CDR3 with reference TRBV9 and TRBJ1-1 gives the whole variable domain DSGVTQTPKHLITATGQRVTLRCSPRSGDLSVYWYQQSLDQGLQFLIQYYNGEERAKGNILERFSAQQFPDLHSELNLSSLELGDSALYFCASSPSGSLGAEAFFGQGTRLTVV.

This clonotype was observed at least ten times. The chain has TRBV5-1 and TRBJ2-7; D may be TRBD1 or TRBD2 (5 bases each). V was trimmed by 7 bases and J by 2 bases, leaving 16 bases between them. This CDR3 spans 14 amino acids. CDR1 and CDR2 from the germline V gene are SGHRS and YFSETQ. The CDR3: CASAGGREAYEQYF. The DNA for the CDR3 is TGCGCCAGCGCCGGAGGCAGGGAAGCCTACGAGCAGTACTTC.

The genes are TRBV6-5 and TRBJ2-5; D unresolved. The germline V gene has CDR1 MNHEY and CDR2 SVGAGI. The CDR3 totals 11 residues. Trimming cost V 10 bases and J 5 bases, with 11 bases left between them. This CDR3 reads CATSWDETQYF. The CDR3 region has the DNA TGTGCCACCAGCTGGGATGAGACCCAGTACTTC.

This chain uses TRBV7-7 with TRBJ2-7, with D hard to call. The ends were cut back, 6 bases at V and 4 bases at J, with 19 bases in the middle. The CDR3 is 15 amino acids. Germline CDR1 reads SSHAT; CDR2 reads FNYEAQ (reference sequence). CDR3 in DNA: TGTGCCAGCAGATCATCTGGACGGTCCTCTTACGAGCAGTACTTC. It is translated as CASRSSGRSSYEQYF.

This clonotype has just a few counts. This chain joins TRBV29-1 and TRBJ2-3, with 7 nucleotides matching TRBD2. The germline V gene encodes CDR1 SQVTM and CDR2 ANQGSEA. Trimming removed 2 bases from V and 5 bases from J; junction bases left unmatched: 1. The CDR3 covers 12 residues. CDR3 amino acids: CSVEWGGDTQYF. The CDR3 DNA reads TGCAGCGTTGAATGGGGGGGAGATACGCAGTATTTT.

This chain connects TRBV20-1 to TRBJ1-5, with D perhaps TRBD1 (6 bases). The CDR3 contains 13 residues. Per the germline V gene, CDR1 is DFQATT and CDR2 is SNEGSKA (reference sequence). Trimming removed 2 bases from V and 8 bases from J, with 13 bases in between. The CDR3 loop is CSARSLRGKPQHF. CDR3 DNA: TGCAGTGCTAGAAGTCTCAGGGGCAAGCCCCAGCATTTT.

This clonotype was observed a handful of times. The chain's CDR3 is CSFRQGEGYTF. CDR3 DNA: TGCAGCTTCAGACAGGGAGAAGGCTACACCTTC. The chain is built from TRBV29-1 and TRBJ1-2, with TRBD1 matching over 7 bases. V trimming: 8 bases; J trimming: 8 bases; junction bases outside the gene matches: 8. This CDR3 is built from 11 residues. The V gene's germline CDR1 is SQVTM and CDR2 ANQGSEA.

CDR3 residues: CASSFGHADTQYF. CDR3 sequence (DNA): TGTGCCAGCAGTTTTGGGCACGCAGATACGCAGTATTTT. V and J are TRBV27 and TRBJ2-3; no clear D gene. CDR3 length: 13 residues. V was shortened by 3 bases and J by 4 bases, with 8 bases between the two germline ends. Germline V gene data show CDR1 as MNHEY and CDR2 as SMNVEV (reference sequence).

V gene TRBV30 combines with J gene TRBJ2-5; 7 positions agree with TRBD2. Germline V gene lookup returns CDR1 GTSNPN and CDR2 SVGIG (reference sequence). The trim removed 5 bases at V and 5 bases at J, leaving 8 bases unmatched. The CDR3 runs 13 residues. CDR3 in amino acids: CAWGNGLEETQYF. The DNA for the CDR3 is TGTGCCTGGGGTAATGGACTAGAGGAGACCCAGTACTTC.

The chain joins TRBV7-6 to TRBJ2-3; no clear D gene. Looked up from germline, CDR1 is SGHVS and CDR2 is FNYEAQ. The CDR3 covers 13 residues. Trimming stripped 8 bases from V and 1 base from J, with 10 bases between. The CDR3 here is CASSQARTDTQYF. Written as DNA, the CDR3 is TGTGCCAGCTCGCAGGCCCGCACAGATACGCAGTATTTT.

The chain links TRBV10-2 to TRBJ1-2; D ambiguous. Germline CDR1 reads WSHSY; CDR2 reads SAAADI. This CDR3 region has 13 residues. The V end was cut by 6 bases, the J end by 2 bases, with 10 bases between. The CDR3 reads CASRRQENYGYTF. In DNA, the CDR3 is TGCGCCAGCAGACGCCAGGAGAACTATGGCTACACCTTC.

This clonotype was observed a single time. As DNA, the CDR3 is TGTGCCAGCAGCTTAGGAGGTGTAGGCAGGACCCAGCATTTT. As protein: CASSLGGVGRTQHF. The chain recombines TRBV7-6 with TRBJ1-5, with no clear D. Per germline, CDR1 SGHVS and CDR2 FNYEAQ. Trimming left V 1 base short and J 11 bases short, with 15 bases between. The CDR3 loop spans 14 amino acids.

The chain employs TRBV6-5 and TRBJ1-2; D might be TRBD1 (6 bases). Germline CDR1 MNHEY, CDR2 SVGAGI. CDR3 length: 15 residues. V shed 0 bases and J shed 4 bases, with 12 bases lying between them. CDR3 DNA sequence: TGTGCCAGCAGTTACTCGAGGGACAAGGCCTATGGCTACACCTTC. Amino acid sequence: CASSYSRDKAYGYTF.

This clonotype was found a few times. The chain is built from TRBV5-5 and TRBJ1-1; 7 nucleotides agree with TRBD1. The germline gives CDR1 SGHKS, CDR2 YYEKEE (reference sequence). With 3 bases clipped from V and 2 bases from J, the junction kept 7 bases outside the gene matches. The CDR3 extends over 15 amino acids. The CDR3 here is CASSWGQTINTEAFF. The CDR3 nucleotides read TGTGCCAGCAGCTGGGGACAGACGATTAACACTGAAGCTTTCTTT.

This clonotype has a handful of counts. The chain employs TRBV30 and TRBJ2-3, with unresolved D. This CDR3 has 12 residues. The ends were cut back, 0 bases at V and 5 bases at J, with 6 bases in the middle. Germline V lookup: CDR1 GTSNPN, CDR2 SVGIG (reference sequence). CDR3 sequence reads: CAWSVGEDTQYF. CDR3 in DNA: TGTGCCTGGAGTGTTGGGGAAGATACGCAGTATTTT.

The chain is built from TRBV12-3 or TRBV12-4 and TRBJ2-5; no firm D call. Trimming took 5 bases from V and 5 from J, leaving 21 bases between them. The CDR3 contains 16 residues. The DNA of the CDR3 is TGTGCCAGCAGTCATTATAATGGGCACCCCAGGGAGACCCAGTACTTC. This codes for CASSHYNGHPRETQYF.